The sequence of this TCR beta chain was determined in a study of cytomegalovirus exposure and HLA in healthy donors. Across the study: Sequencing of roughly 180 million T cells in an earlier analysis found around 110 million unique TCR beta sequences.

PCR amplification relied on 60 Vbeta primers (plus 13 Jbeta primers). Generated by immunoSEQ multiplex PCR, the TCRdb table keeps only in-frame clones and is missing some. The data hold 160,000 or so clones, with approximately 82% observed a single time. Each donor was healthy, and each was a bone marrow donor. The germline CDR1 and CDR2 sequences are SGHTA and FQGNSA. The CDR3 extends over 14 amino acids. The trim removed 3 bases at V and 7 bases at J, leaving 8 bases unmatched. Study-level results: For most TCR sequences rarity was the rule, although some public TCRs occurred in many donors. Later analysis associated a missense DCLRE1C variant with TCR beta V- and J-gene trimming.

This clone was counted a few times. The antigen is unknown. The sample was PBMCs. The receptor comes from a woman in her forties or fifties in good health and CMV-seropositive. The chain carries TRBV7-2 and TRBJ2-7, with 8 bases aligning to TRBD1. Written as DNA, the CDR3 is TGTGCCAGCAGCTTCCGCCAGGGGGCAGGAGAGCAGTACTTC. Its translation: CASSFRQGAGEQYF.